The 12 T cell receptor beta chains below come from one sample, sequenced in a study of vaccination and CD4 T cells after COVID-19. An Oncomine TCR Beta short-read assay was used to sequence the DNA from cultured CD4+ T cells. MiXCR was run by TCRdb on the PCR reads, yielding one entry per CDR3 protein. Of approximately 8,800 distinct CDR3 sequences listed, roughly 57% are singletons. Their specific antigens are unknown. Treatment described: approximately nine-day PBMC culture with coronavirus spike peptide pools or control peptides (ViraFEST assay). The sequenced sample consisted of CD4+ T cells from blood, cultured in vitro. The origin of the receptors is a human donor who had recovered from COVID-19.

There are a few counts of this clonotype. J is TRBJ1-6 and V is TRBV6-4; D ambiguous. Looked up from germline, CDR1 is MRHNA and CDR2 is SNTAGT. The CDR3 totals 15 residues. V lost 0 bases and J lost 13, with 16 bases in between. The DNA for the CDR3 is TGTGCCAGCAGTGACTCACCACTCCCTGGAGGTCCCCTCCACTTT. Its protein is CASSDSPLPGGPLHF.

The CDR3 nucleotides read TGTGCCACCGTTACAGGGGGATTAGATACGCAGTATTTT. Encoded protein: CATVTGGLDTQYF. The chain is built from TRBV7-9 and TRBJ2-3, with 8 bases lining up with TRBD1. V was clipped by 10 bases and J by 5 bases; unmatched bases: 8. Germline-derived CDR1 and CDR2 are SEHNR and FQNEAQ (reference sequence). The CDR3 is made up of 13 amino acids.

The chain links TRBV19 to TRBJ1-1; D is perhaps TRBD1 (5 bases). The length of the CDR3 is 15 residues. CDR1 is LNHDA, CDR2 SQIVND, per germline (reference sequence). V was clipped by 5 bases and J by 2 bases, with 15 bases between them. CDR3 in amino acids: CASSRQGAGNTEAFF. DNA of the CDR3: TGTGCCAGTAGTCGGCAAGGGGCGGGAAACACTGAAGCTTTCTTT.

V gene TRBV7-2 combines with J gene TRBJ2-7; D possibly corresponds to TRBD2 (5 bases). The ends were cut back, 1 base at V and 0 bases at J, with 10 bases in the middle. Germline-derived CDR1 and CDR2 are SGHTA and FQGNSA. This CDR3 comprises 15 residues. CDR3 DNA sequence: TGTGCCAGCAGCTTAGGCGCGGGCAGCTCCTACGAGCAGTACTTC. Protein: CASSLGAGSSYEQYF.

The chain is built from TRBV28 and TRBJ2-3; TRBD2 aligns across 10 bases. The V gene end was trimmed by 5 bases and the J gene end by 3 bases; junction bases not matched to a gene: 5. Germline V gives CDR1 MDHEN, CDR2 SYDVKM. CDR3 length equals 15 residues. In DNA, the CDR3 is TGTGCCAGCAGTACTAGCGGGGAAGGGACAGATACGCAGTATTTT. Its protein is CASSTSGEGTDTQYF.

Note on this clonotype: The DNA is left out, because the CDR3 cannot be placed on it with certainty; the CDR3 is given as TCRdb lists it. The chain links TRBV7-5 to TRBJ1-2; the table's TRBD1 call for D was not verified on the DNA. TRBV7-5 is flagged as a pseudogene. The CDR3 is 17 amino acids in total, end residues counted. CDR3 sequence reads: CISVPEALQGSNYGYTF.

CDR3 coding DNA: TGTGCCAGCAGTGCGGTTGACAGGACAGGTTTGTACCCCCAGCATTTT. Protein: CASSAVDRTGLYPQHF. The V gene is TRBV6-1, the J gene TRBJ1-5, with TRBD1 matching 7 bases. With V trimmed by 4 bases and J by 10 bases, 16 bases remained unmatched. In germline, CDR1 is MNHNS, CDR2 SASEGT. This CDR3 spans 16 amino acids.

CDR3 DNA sequence: TGCAGTGTTTTCGACCAGGGGCTTGGCTACACCTTC. Residues: CSVFDQGLGYTF. The chain is built from TRBV20-1 and TRBJ1-2, with D possibly matching TRBD1 (6 bases). The ends were cut back, 7 bases at V and 7 bases at J, with 16 bases in the middle. CDR3 length: 12 amino acids. The germline CDR1 and CDR2 sequences are DFQATT and SNEGSKA (reference sequence).

This chain links TRBV7-2 with TRBJ1-6, with D hard to call. V was clipped by 5 bases and J by 6 bases, with 14 bases between them. The germline CDR1 and CDR2 sequences are SGHTA and FQGNSA. This CDR3 spans 15 amino acids. The CDR3 is CASSVGEARNSPLHF. DNA of the CDR3: TGTGCCAGCAGCGTTGGGGAGGCGCGTAATTCACCCCTCCACTTT.

V usage is TRBV2 and J usage is TRBJ2-6; 12 bases line up with TRBD1. V shed 8 bases, J shed 2 bases, and the junction held 1 base outside the gene matches. CDR1 and CDR2 (germline): SNHLY, FYNNEI. CDR3 length: 15 amino acids. In DNA form, the CDR3 reads TGTGCCAGCCGGGACAGGGGGCCTGGGGCCAACGTCCTGACTTTC. This encodes CASRDRGPGANVLTF.

The table lists this clonotype with a few counts. The chain recombines TRBV20-1 with TRBJ2-5; D gene unclear. Trimming left V 3 bases short and J 3 bases short, with 8 bases between. The V gene's germline CDR1 is DFQATT and CDR2 SNEGSKA (reference sequence). The CDR3 sequence is 12 residues long. The CDR3 nucleotides read TGCAGTGCTAGCGGAGACGAAGAGACCCAGTACTTC. Residues: CSASGDEETQYF.

The rearrangement joins TRBV6-1 to TRBJ2-5, with 7 bases that match TRBD1. This CDR3 has 15 amino acids. V shed 6 bases and J 7 bases; nucleotides not matched to a gene: 14. The germline CDR1 and CDR2 sequences are MNHNS and SASEGT. CDR3 amino acids: CASRSNRDAGGTQYF. The CDR3 region has the DNA TGTGCCAGCAGATCAAACCGGGACGCAGGGGGGACCCAGTACTTC.